This entry is about one TCR beta chain. Its target is not known. The sample is drawn from a study of cytomegalovirus exposure and HLA in healthy donors. Study observations and caveats: Most CMV-associated TCR beta chains were later found to appear HLA-restricted. The presence/absence work took it that sequencing depth was about the same across donors. A later analysis appeared to link common viral pathogens to several of the most significant clusters.

The PCR contained 60 Vbeta and 13 Jbeta primers. Sequencing was performed with immunoSEQ multiplex PCR; in TCRdb, only in-frame clones are kept and a portion is missing. The sample has fewer than 200,000 clones; roughly 87% are singletons. This receptor was taken from a girl in the first two years of life in good health and CMV-seronegative. The sample taken for sequencing was PBMCs.

The CDR3 spells CASSYSKGDSNTEAFF. The CDR3 nucleotides read TGTGCCAGCAGTTACTCGAAAGGGGACAGCAACACTGAAGCTTTCTTT. This chain uses TRBV6-5 with TRBJ1-1; 7 nucleotides line up with TRBD1. With V trimmed by 0 bases and J by 2 bases, 6 bases remained unmatched. Germline lookup yields CDR1 MNHEY and CDR2 SVGAGI. This CDR3 region has 16 residues.